This TCR beta chain was identified in a study of EBV T-cell therapy then PD-1 blockade in nasopharyngeal carcinoma. Comment on this clone: Its specificity is not known.

The treatment is: AdE1-LMPpoly-expanded autologous EBV-specific T-cell therapy followed by anti-PD-1 nivolumab. The CDR3 has 14 residues. The germline CDR1 and CDR2 sequences are SGHTA and FQGNSA. J was trimmed by 6 bases and V by 2 bases; bases with no gene match: 4. Assay: immunoSEQ multiplex PCR; the TCRdb copy retains only in-frame clones and omits some. The repertoire has roughly 16,000 clones, approximately 88% of them found once; the top ten carry over 25%. The chain carries TRBV7-2 and TRBJ2-3; 8 positions match TRBD2. This TCR was recovered from a man aged 40-49 years with nasopharyngeal carcinoma. The material sequenced was CD8+ T cells from blood, taken at day 0 from a patient whose treatment included autologous EBV-specific T cells and nivolumab. The CDR3 sequence: CASSLRGGRDTQYF. CDR3 nucleotide sequence: TGTGCCAGCAGCTTACGGGGGGGAAGGGATACGCAGTATTTT.